These 13 T cell receptor beta chains share one sample of origin, sequenced in a study of CD8+CD57+ T cells in acquired aplastic anemia. The template used for profiling TCR beta VDJ and CDR3 was genomic DNA. TCRdb ran MiXCR on the reads and lists one entry per CDR3 protein. The sample includes 200,000 to 300,000 distinct CDR3 sequences, around 45% of them seen just once. The sequenced patients had an expansion of CD8+CD57+ cells seen by flow cytometry. Sequencing used sorted CD4+, CD8+, or CD8+CD57+ T cells (not recorded which) from PBMCs. The receptors stem from a human donor with aplastic anemia.

The chain links TRBV10-3 to TRBJ1-5, with D possibly being TRBD1 (6 bases). The CDR3 covers 15 residues. Germline assignment: CDR1 ENHRY and CDR2 SYGVKD. Trimming removed 3 bases from V and 5 bases from J, with 14 bases in between. CDR3 amino acids: CAISDAGAWYQPQHF. The CDR3 DNA reads as TGTGCCATCAGTGATGCAGGGGCTTGGTATCAGCCCCAGCATTTT.

Regarding this clonotype: Given a much more abundant clone one base away, this may be a read error. The chain carries TRBV5-8 and TRBJ2-1; D is possibly TRBD2 (5 bases). This CDR3 contains 11 residues. Trimming shortened V by 6 bases and J by 12 bases, and 13 bases separated the two germline ends. Germline V gives CDR1 SGHTS, CDR2 YDEGEE. CDR3 loop: CASTLGRGQFF. CDR3 nucleotide sequence: TGTGCCAGCACCCTCGGACGGGGGCAGTTCTTC.

Remarks on this clonotype: A junction end diverges from the germline sequence, so it may reflect a read error. The gene calls are TRBV10-3 and TRBJ1-2, with a tentative D call TRBD1 (6 bases). This CDR3 comprises 14 residues. The germline gives CDR1 ENHRY, CDR2 SYGVKD. The CDR3 DNA reads TGTGCCATTAGTGAGTCACGGGACAAGTATGGCTACACCTTC. It specifies CAISESRDKYGYTF.

This clonotype was observed a few times. This chain connects TRBV28 to TRBJ2-2; D possibly corresponds to TRBD1 (6 bases). The CDR3 has 15 amino acids. Germline V gene lookup returns CDR1 MDHEN and CDR2 SYDVKM. The V gene lost 7 bases and the J gene lost 6 bases, with 18 bases spanning the gap. The DNA for the CDR3 is TGTGCCAGCACCGACCTCACAGGGTATTCCGGGGAGCTGTTTTTT. It yields the protein CASTDLTGYSGELFF.

About this clonotype itself: A much more abundant neighbour one base away suggests this may be a read error. The J gene is TRBJ2-7, the V gene TRBV12-3 or TRBV12-4; perhaps TRBD2 as D (5 bases). CDR3 length: 12 residues. Trimming left V 3 bases short and J 4 bases short, with 7 bases between. The CDR3 bases are TGTGCCAGCAGTTTTTCGGGGTACGAGCAGTACTTC. Amino acid sequence: CASSFSGYEQYF.

V usage is TRBV11-1 and J usage is TRBJ2-5, with D perhaps assigned TRBD1 or TRBD2 (8 bases each). The CDR3 covers 16 residues. V lost 3 bases and J lost 2, with 16 bases in between. Germline V lookup: CDR1 SGHAT, CDR2 FQDESV (reference sequence). CDR3: CASSFRTGTSQETQYF. The CDR3 DNA reads TGTGCCAGCAGCTTTAGGACAGGGACTAGTCAAGAGACCCAGTACTTC.

Concerning this clonotype itself: This may arise from a read error, as a much more abundant clone is one base away. This chain uses TRBV27 with TRBJ2-7; D is perhaps TRBD1 or TRBD2 (6 bases each). The CDR3 is 13 residues long. The V end lost 4 bases, the J end lost 2 bases, and 9 bases lay between the germline ends. Germline lookup yields CDR1 MNHEY and CDR2 SMNVEV (reference sequence). The CDR3 region has the DNA TGTGCCAGCAGTTACGGGGGCCCCTACGAGCAGTACTTC. The encoded protein is CASSYGGPYEQYF.

This clonotype was detected only a few times. The rearrangement uses TRBV7-9 and TRBJ1-5; 8 bases map to TRBD1. Germline V gene lookup returns CDR1 SEHNR and CDR2 FQNEAQ (reference sequence). CDR3 size: 15 residues. The V gene end was trimmed by 5 bases and the J gene end by 7 bases; junction bases not matched to a gene: 10. This chain's CDR3 is CASSLQGGVRQPQHF. The DNA of the CDR3 is TGTGCCAGCAGCCTACAGGGGGGGGTAAGGCAGCCCCAGCATTTT.

This chain uses TRBV2 with TRBJ1-5; unclear D gene. This CDR3 is built from 14 residues. Trimming stripped 4 bases from V and 7 bases from J, with 14 bases between. CDR1 and CDR2 from the germline V gene are SNHLY and FYNNEI. CDR3 sequence reads: CASSVAAGGQPQHF. The CDR3 DNA sequence: TGTGCCAGCAGTGTCGCTGCAGGAGGGCAGCCCCAGCATTTT.

Points on this clonotype: This is likely a read error, given that the CDR3 carries no conserved phenylalanine or tryptophan at its end. V gene TRBV20-1 combines with J gene TRBJ1-6; TRBD1 might be the D (6 bases). The V gene's germline CDR1 is DFQATT and CDR2 SNEGSKA (reference sequence). The CDR3 is 14 amino acids. Trimming took 3 bases from V and 5 from J, leaving 11 bases between them. The CDR3: CSASWDTDNSPLHL. The CDR3 DNA reads TGCAGTGCTAGTTGGGACACCGATAATTCACCCCTCCACCTT.

This sequence joins TRBV27 and TRBJ2-7; 8 nucleotides align to TRBD2. Germline V gene data show CDR1 as MNHEY and CDR2 as SMNVEV (reference sequence). This CDR3 comprises 13 residues. V shed 4 bases and J 7 bases; nucleotides not matched to a gene: 6. CDR3 bases: TGTGCCAGCAGTTCAGCGGGGGTGAGAGAGCAGTACTTC. This translates into CASSSAGVREQYF.

This clonotype turned up a few times. The J gene is TRBJ1-1, the V gene TRBV4-2, with a possible D match to TRBD1 (5 bases). The CDR3 consists of 15 residues. The germline CDR1 and CDR2 sequences are LGHNA and YNFKEQ. Trimming shortened V by 8 bases and J by 1 base, and 17 bases separated the two germline ends. This CDR3 reads CASSPQASGNTEAFF. CDR3 DNA: TGTGCCAGCTCACCACAGGCCAGTGGGAACACTGAAGCTTTCTTT.

The chain is built from TRBV6-1 and TRBJ1-6; D perhaps matches TRBD1 (6 bases). V lost 3 bases and J 0 bases, leaving 18 bases between the germline ends. Per the germline V gene, CDR1 is MNHNS and CDR2 is SASEGT. CDR3 length: 19 amino acids. CDR3 in amino acids: CASSDIQGERSSYNSPLHF. CDR3 in DNA: TGTGCCAGCAGTGATATACAGGGAGAGCGGAGCTCCTATAATTCACCCCTCCACTTT.